This T cell receptor beta chain was sequenced during a study of blood T cell repertoires in COVID-19. About the research overall: The study drew acute and convalescent COVID-19 samples from the United States, Italy and Spain. PBMCs, B-cell-depleted T cells, or T cells provided the cDNA or gDNA that made up the material.

The germline V gene encodes CDR1 SGHNT and CDR2 YENEEA. This CDR3 is 16 amino acids long. With V trimmed by 5 bases and J by 5 bases, 11 bases remained unmatched. TCRdb keeps only in-frame clones here, not all; method: immunoSEQ multiplex PCR. The sample shows about 140,000 clones, 85% of them seen only once. Clinical history as reported by participants underpinned cohort assignment. Recovered participants had two consecutive negative NP/OP PCR tests, healthcare professional clearance, or symptom resolution. This clone was recorded many times. The chain employs TRBV11-3 and TRBJ2-1, with 8 bases identical to TRBD2. Sequencing was carried out using PBMCs or T cells enriched from blood (not recorded which). The sequence came from a middle-aged woman who had recovered from COVID-19. This CDR3 reads CASSRKGTSLDNEQFF. The CDR3, as DNA: TGTGCCAGCAGCCGAAAAGGGACTAGTCTCGACAATGAGCAGTTCTTC. The variable domain in full, with the rest retrieved from reference TRBV11-3 and TRBJ2-1, is EAGVVQSPRYKIIEKKQPVAFWCNPISGHNTLYWYLQNLGQGPELLIRYENEEAVDDSQLPKDRFSAERLKGVDSTLKIQPAELGDSAVYLCASSRKGTSLDNEQFFGPGTRLTVL.